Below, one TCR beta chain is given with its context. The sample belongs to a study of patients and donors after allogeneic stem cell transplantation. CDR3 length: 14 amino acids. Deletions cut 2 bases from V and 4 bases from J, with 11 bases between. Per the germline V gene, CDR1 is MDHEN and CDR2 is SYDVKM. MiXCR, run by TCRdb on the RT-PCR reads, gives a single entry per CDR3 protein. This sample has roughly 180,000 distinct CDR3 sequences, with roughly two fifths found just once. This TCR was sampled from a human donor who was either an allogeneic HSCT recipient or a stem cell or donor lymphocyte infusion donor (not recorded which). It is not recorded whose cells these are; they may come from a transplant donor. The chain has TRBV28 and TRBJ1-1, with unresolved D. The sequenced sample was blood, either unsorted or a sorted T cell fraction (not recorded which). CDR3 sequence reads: CASSLQLFPTEAFF. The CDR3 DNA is TGTGCCAGCAGTTTACAGCTGTTCCCCACTGAAGCTTTCTTT. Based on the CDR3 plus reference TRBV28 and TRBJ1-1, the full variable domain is DVKVTQSSRYLVKRTGEKVFLECVQDMDHENMFWYRQDPGLGLRLIYFSYDVKMKEKGDIPEGYSVSREKKERFSLILESASTNQTSMYLCASSLQLFPTEAFFGQGTRLTVV.